The rows below give T cell receptor beta chains drawn from one sample of a study of T-cell memory formation after mild COVID-19. TCRdb reprocessed the 5' RACE reads with MiXCR, giving one entry per CDR3 protein. This table has a few hundred thousand distinct CDR3 sequences, approximately 9% appearing once. Material: PBMCs or a T cell subset sorted from them (not recorded which). The source is a man aged 18 to 35 who had mild COVID-19 (a few samples of this study predate the infection). Cell type and time point are not known. CDR3s include the opening cysteine and the closing phenylalanine or tryptophan. Fields, in order: CDR3 protein, CDR3 DNA, J gene, D gene, V gene, clone size. The D gene is left open where the match is weak. Only part of the rows carry a size: once, few, many, or a class if the clone is expanded.

CDR3aa: CASSLTSSNSPLHF; CDR3nt: TGTGCCAGCAGCCTTACATCCTCTAATTCACCCCTCCACTTT; j_gene: TRBJ1-6; d_gene: -; v_gene: TRBV3-1; abundance: many
CDR3aa: CASSNKGRGDTQYF; CDR3nt: TGCGCCAGCAGCAACAAGGGAAGGGGGGATACGCAGTATTTT; j_gene: TRBJ2-3; d_gene: -; v_gene: TRBV5-1; abundance: few
CDR3aa: CASSYEAFGGGYTF; CDR3nt: TGTGCCAGCAGTTACGAGGCTTTCGGGGGGGGCTACACCTTC; j_gene: TRBJ1-2; d_gene: -; v_gene: TRBV6-5; abundance: -
CDR3aa: CASSPGQGTQAFF; CDR3nt: TGCGCCAGCAGCCCGGGACAGGGCACCCAAGCTTTCTTT; j_gene: TRBJ1-1; d_gene: TRBD1; v_gene: TRBV5-1; abundance: -
CDR3aa: CSARHSGHNEQFF; CDR3nt: TGCAGTGCTAGACATAGCGGCCACAATGAGCAGTTCTTC; j_gene: TRBJ2-1; d_gene: -; v_gene: TRBV20-1; abundance: few
CDR3aa: CASSFSGGPRNEQFF; CDR3nt: TGTGCCAGCAGCTTCAGCGGGGGGCCCCGCAATGAGCAGTTCTTC; j_gene: TRBJ2-1; d_gene: TRBD2; v_gene: TRBV7-6; abundance: few
CDR3aa: CASSSGGGTYEQYF; CDR3nt: TGCGCCAGCAGCTCCGGCGGGGGGACCTACGAGCAGTACTTC; j_gene: TRBJ2-7; d_gene: TRBD2; v_gene: TRBV5-1; abundance: many
CDR3aa: CASSLITGGETQYF; CDR3nt: TGTGCCAGCAGCCTTATTACGGGGGGGGAGACCCAGTACTTC; j_gene: TRBJ2-5; d_gene: TRBD2; v_gene: TRBV7-2; abundance: few
CDR3aa: CATRGNYGYTF; CDR3nt: TGTGCCACCAGGGGTAACTATGGCTACACCTTC; j_gene: TRBJ1-2; d_gene: -; v_gene: TRBV24-1; abundance: few
CDR3aa: CSVEVGTAYGYTF; CDR3nt: TGCAGCGTTGAAGTAGGGACAGCCTATGGCTACACCTTC; j_gene: TRBJ1-2; d_gene: TRBD1; v_gene: TRBV29-1; abundance: few
CDR3aa: CASTSGRLPYTDTQYF; CDR3nt: TGTGCCAGCACCTCGGGTCGTCTACCCTACACAGATACGCAGTATTTT; j_gene: TRBJ2-3; d_gene: -; v_gene: TRBV7-9; abundance: -
CDR3aa: CASSHWMNTEAFF; CDR3nt: TGTGCCAGCAGCCATTGGATGAACACTGAAGCTTTCTTT; j_gene: TRBJ1-1; d_gene: -; v_gene: TRBV3-1; abundance: few
CDR3aa: CAAGGQGEKLFF; CDR3nt: TGTGCCGCGGGGGGACAGGGGGAAAAACTGTTTTTT; j_gene: TRBJ1-4; d_gene: TRBD1; v_gene: TRBV25-1; abundance: few
CDR3aa: CAIRTDRGLDTQYF; CDR3nt: TGTGCCATCAGGACCGACAGGGGGCTGGATACGCAGTATTTT; j_gene: TRBJ2-3; d_gene: TRBD1; v_gene: TRBV10-3; abundance: few
CDR3aa: CASSLTNRAGGPGGFF; CDR3nt: TGTGCCAGCAGCTTGACGAATCGGGCGGGGGGACCTGGAGGGTTCTTC; j_gene: TRBJ2-1; d_gene: TRBD2; v_gene: TRBV11-3; abundance: few
CDR3aa: CASSLEGGLGENIQYF; CDR3nt: TGTGCCAGCAGCTTAGAGGGGGGGCTGGGTGAAAACATTCAGTACTTC; j_gene: TRBJ2-4; d_gene: -; v_gene: TRBV7-2; abundance: -
CDR3aa: CASSVGAGRTYGYTF; CDR3nt: TGTGCCAGCAGCGTAGGGGCAGGGAGAACCTATGGCTACACCTTC; j_gene: TRBJ1-2; d_gene: -; v_gene: TRBV9; abundance: few
CDR3aa: CASSGTFSGQGGFPLHF; CDR3nt: TGTGCCAGCAGCGGGACGTTCAGTGGACAAGGGGGTTTCCCCCTCCACTTT; j_gene: TRBJ1-6; d_gene: -; v_gene: TRBV9; abundance: -
CDR3aa: CASSSEGAEGYTF; CDR3nt: TGCGCCAGCAGCTCGGAGGGGGCGGAAGGCTACACCTTC; j_gene: TRBJ1-2; d_gene: TRBD1; v_gene: TRBV5-1; abundance: -
CDR3aa: CASSRGGEFSNEQFF; CDR3nt: TGTGCCAGCAGCCGAGGGGGCGAATTTTCGAATGAGCAGTTCTTC; j_gene: TRBJ2-1; d_gene: TRBD1; v_gene: TRBV7-9; abundance: few
CDR3aa: CASRVTGNYGYTF; CDR3nt: TGTGCCAGCAGGGTCACGGGCAACTATGGCTACACCTTC; j_gene: TRBJ1-2; d_gene: -; v_gene: TRBV6-5; abundance: few
CDR3aa: CSARLPGETQYF; CDR3nt: TGCAGTGCTAGGCTACCGGGGGAGACCCAGTACTTC; j_gene: TRBJ2-5; d_gene: -; v_gene: TRBV20-1; abundance: -
CDR3aa: CASAAPGAGYTF; CDR3nt: TGCGCCAGCGCCGCACCGGGGGCTGGCTACACCTTC; j_gene: TRBJ1-2; d_gene: -; v_gene: TRBV5-1; abundance: -
CDR3aa: CASSQQLAGDLSGFTDTQYF; CDR3nt: TGCGCCAGCAGCCAGCAACTAGCGGGGGACTTATCCGGATTCACAGATACGCAGTATTTT; j_gene: TRBJ2-3; d_gene: TRBD2; v_gene: TRBV4-1; abundance: -
CDR3aa: CASSLTENYEQYF; CDR3nt: TGTGCCAGCAGTCTTACCGAAAACTACGAGCAGTACTTC; j_gene: TRBJ2-7; d_gene: -; v_gene: TRBV2; abundance: many
CDR3aa: CASSLAGAGDEAFF; CDR3nt: TGCGCCAGCAGCTTGGCGGGAGCCGGAGATGAAGCTTTCTTT; j_gene: TRBJ1-1; d_gene: -; v_gene: TRBV5-1; abundance: many
CDR3aa: CASSLLSTWGGANVLTF; CDR3nt: TGCGCCAGCAGCTTGCTATCCACCTGGGGGGGGGCCAACGTCCTGACTTTC; j_gene: TRBJ2-6; d_gene: -; v_gene: TRBV5-1; abundance: few
CDR3aa: CASRRSGGLLNEQFF; CDR3nt: TGTGCCAGCAGACGCTCAGGGGGGCTTCTGAATGAGCAGTTCTTC; j_gene: TRBJ2-1; d_gene: -; v_gene: TRBV12-3/TRBV12-4; abundance: -
CDR3aa: CASSLDAGALHF; CDR3nt: TGTGCCAGCAGCTTAGACGCCGGGGCCCTCCACTTT; j_gene: TRBJ1-6; d_gene: -; v_gene: TRBV7-2; abundance: -
CDR3aa: CASTEQSSGNTIYF; CDR3nt: TGTGCCAGTACGGAGCAGAGCTCTGGAAACACCATATATTTT; j_gene: TRBJ1-3; d_gene: -; v_gene: TRBV19; abundance: few
CDR3aa: CSARGPAGGVEQYF; CDR3nt: TGCAGTGCTAGGGGCCCCGCAGGGGGCGTCGAGCAGTACTTC; j_gene: TRBJ2-7; d_gene: TRBD1; v_gene: TRBV20-1; abundance: -
CDR3aa: CASRAGQGGGNTIYF; CDR3nt: TGTGCCAGCAGAGCCGGACAGGGTGGCGGAAACACCATATATTTT; j_gene: TRBJ1-3; d_gene: TRBD1; v_gene: TRBV6-2/TRBV6-3; abundance: few
CDR3aa: CSVDFMNTGELFF; CDR3nt: TGCAGCGTTGATTTCATGAACACCGGGGAGCTGTTTTTT; j_gene: TRBJ2-2; d_gene: -; v_gene: TRBV29-1; abundance: many
CDR3aa: CATSDPGTGGTDTQYF; CDR3nt: TGTGCCACCAGTGACCCCGGGACAGGGGGCACAGATACGCAGTATTTT; j_gene: TRBJ2-3; d_gene: TRBD1; v_gene: TRBV24-1; abundance: few